The present TCR beta chain was sequenced within a study of blood T cell repertoires in COVID-19. Study-level information: Donors in the United States, Italy and Spain gave samples during acute or convalescent COVID-19. From T cells, B-cell-depleted T cells, or PBMCs came the material, which was cDNA or gDNA.

Study processing details: Researchers report that nucleated cell counts were estimated from reference gene primer amplification. The table came from immunoSEQ multiplex PCR; TCRdb's copy has only in-frame clones and leaves some out. The V and J calls and clone size come from that table; D and trimming were worked out from the DNA. The sample includes about 120,000 clones, around nine tenths of them seen just once. In this sample, this clone turned up once. Trimming took off 4 bases at V and 3 bases at J, with 18 bases between the two ends. The CDR3 totals 16 residues. CDR1 LNHDA and CDR2 SQIVND come from the germline V gene (reference sequence).

Sequenced: peripheral blood. This TCR was sampled from a man aged 50 to 59 with acute or convalescent COVID-19. This chain joins TRBV19 and TRBJ1-2, with D perhaps matching TRBD1 (5 bases). As DNA, the CDR3 is TGTGCCAGTAGTAGGGGCGAACGGCTGGCGGACTATGGCTACACCTTC. It is translated as CASSRGERLADYGYTF.